This T cell receptor beta chain is from a study of blood T cell repertoires in COVID-19. This clone has more than one count but fewer than ten. From germline, CDR1 is SQVTM and CDR2 ANQGSEA. V was pared by 7 bases and J by 6 bases, with 7 bases between. The CDR3 has 10 amino acids. Sequencing used immunoSEQ multiplex PCR; TCRdb keeps in-frame clones, though not all of them. The sample has tens of thousands of clones; about 88% are singletons. The V call is TRBV29-1, the J call TRBJ2-1; maybe TRBD2 (6 bases). This receptor was identified in a human donor in a cohort sampled during active COVID-19. The sequencing input was peripheral blood. The CDR3 coding sequence is TGCAGCGGCGGGGCCAATGAGCAGTTCTTC. It specifies CSGGANEQFF.